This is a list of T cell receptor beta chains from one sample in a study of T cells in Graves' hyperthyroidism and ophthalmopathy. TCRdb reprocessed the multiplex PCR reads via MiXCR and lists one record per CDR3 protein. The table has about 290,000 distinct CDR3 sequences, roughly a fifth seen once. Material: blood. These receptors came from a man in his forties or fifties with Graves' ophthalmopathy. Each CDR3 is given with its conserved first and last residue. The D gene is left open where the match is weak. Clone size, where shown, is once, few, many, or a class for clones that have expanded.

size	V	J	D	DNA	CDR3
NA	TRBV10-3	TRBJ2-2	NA	TGTGCCATCAGTGGAGATGGGACAAACCTTTACACCGGGGAGCTGTTTTTT	CAISGDGTNLYTGELFF
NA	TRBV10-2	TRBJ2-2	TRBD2	TGCGCCAGCAGTGAGAGCGGGAGGGCCGGGGAGCTGTTTTTT	CASSESGRAGELFF
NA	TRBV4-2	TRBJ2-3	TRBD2	TGTGCCACCAGTAGCGGGAGACCCACAGATACGCAGTATTTT	CATSSGRPTDTQYF
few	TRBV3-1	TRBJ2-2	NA	TGTGCCAGCAGCCCCCCGTCGGCCCACACCGGGGAGCTGTTTTTT	CASSPPSAHTGELFF
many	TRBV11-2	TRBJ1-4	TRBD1	TGTGCCAGCAGCTTATTCGGGACAGGACAGAATGAAAAACTGTTTTTT	CASSLFGTGQNEKLFF
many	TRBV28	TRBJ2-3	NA	TGTGCCAGCAGTTTATTCGACCTGCGCCAGCGGAGACGCACAGATACGCAGTATTTT	CASSLFDLRQRRRTDTQYF
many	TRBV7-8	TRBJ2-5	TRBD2	TGTGCCAGCACCGGAAGACTAGCGGGGCAAGAGACCCAGTACTTC	CASTGRLAGQETQYF
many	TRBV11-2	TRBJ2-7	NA	TGTGCCAGCAGCACAAACTCCTACGAGCAGTACTTC	CASSTNSYEQYF
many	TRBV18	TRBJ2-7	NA	TGTGCCAGCTCACCTCCACAGGGCCCCTCCTACGAGCAGTACTTC	CASSPPQGPSYEQYF
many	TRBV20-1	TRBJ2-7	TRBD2	TGCAGTGCCCTGCGGGAGAACGAGCAGTACTTC	CSALRENEQYF
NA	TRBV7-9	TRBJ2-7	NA	TGTGCCAGCAGCTTAGCGGACTACGAGCAGTACTTC	CASSLADYEQYF
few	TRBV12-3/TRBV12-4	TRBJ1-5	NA	TGTGCCAGCAGTTTCCAGGGAACTCAGCCCCAGCATTTT	CASSFQGTQPQHF
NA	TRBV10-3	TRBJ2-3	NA	TGTGCCATCAGTGAGACAGGCGGCACAGATACGCAGTATTTT	CAISETGGTDTQYF
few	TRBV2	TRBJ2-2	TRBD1	TGTGCCAGCAGACAACAGGGGGACACCGGGGAGCTGTTTTTT	CASRQQGDTGELFF
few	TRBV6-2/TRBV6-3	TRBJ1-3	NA	TGTGCCAGCAGTTCCCCGAGATCTCACTCTGGAAACACCATATATTTT	CASSSPRSHSGNTIYF
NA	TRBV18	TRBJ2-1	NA	TGTGCCAGCTCACCACCCGAGAGTCCGTACAATGAGCAGTTCTTC	CASSPPESPYNEQFF
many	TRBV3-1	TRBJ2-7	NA	TGTGCCAGCAGTTTTACCTACGAGCAGTACTTC	CASSFTYEQYF
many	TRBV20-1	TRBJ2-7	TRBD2	TGCAGTGTACCCGGGACTAGCGGAGACCTAGACCCCTACGAGCAGTACTTC	CSVPGTSGDLDPYEQYF
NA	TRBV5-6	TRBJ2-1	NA	TGTGCCAGCAGCAAATCCAGCGCCCCTTACAATGAGCAGTTCTTC	CASSKSSAPYNEQFF
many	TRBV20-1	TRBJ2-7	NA	TGCAGTGCTAGAGTCAGGTGGCGGGACACCGCGACCTACGAGCAGTACTTC	CSARVRWRDTATYEQYF
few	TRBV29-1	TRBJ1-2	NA	TGCAGCGCTCCCGGACACGGCAACTATGGCTACACCTTC	CSAPGHGNYGYTF
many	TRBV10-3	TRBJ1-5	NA	TGTGCCATCAGTGAGTCTAGTGGTCAGCCCCAGCATTTT	CAISESSGQPQHF
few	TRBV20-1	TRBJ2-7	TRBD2	TGCAGTGCTCGTAGGACTAGAAGTTACTACGAGCAGTACTTC	CSARRTRSYYEQYF
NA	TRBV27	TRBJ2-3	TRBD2	TGTGCCAGCAGTTTATCGGGATCTAGCGGTCGCACAGATACGCAGTATTTT	CASSLSGSSGRTDTQYF
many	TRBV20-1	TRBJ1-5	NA	TGCAGTGCTAGGACGGGGAATCAGCCCCAGCATTTT	CSARTGNQPQHF
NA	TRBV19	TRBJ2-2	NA	TGTGCCAGTAGTCCCGAGGGGTATGGGCTGTTTTTT	CASSPEGYGLFF
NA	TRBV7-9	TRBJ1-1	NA	TGTGCCAGCAGCGTACCGGGACAAGGAGCTTTCTTT	CASSVPGQGAFF
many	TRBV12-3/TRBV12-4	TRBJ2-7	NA	TGTGCCAGCAGCCAAAACACACGGTCGGTCAGAGCCTACGAGCAGTACTTC	CASSQNTRSVRAYEQYF
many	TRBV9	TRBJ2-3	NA	TGTGCCAGCAGAGCCAGAGTTAGCGGACAGGCTAGCACAGATACGCAGTATTTT	CASRARVSGQASTDTQYF
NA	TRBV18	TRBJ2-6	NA	TGTGCCAGCTCAATCCAGGGTACGGGGGCCAACGTCCTGACTTTC	CASSIQGTGANVLTF
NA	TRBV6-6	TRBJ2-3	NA	TGTGCCAGCAGTTACTCGGTGTCGGGCACAGATACGCAGTATTTT	CASSYSVSGTDTQYF
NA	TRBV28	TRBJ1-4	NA	TGTGCCAGCAGTGGAGACAGAATTAATGAAAAACTGTTTTTT	CASSGDRINEKLFF
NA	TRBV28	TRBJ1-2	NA	TGTGCCAGCAGCTTTACGGGTGGCTACACCTTC	CASSFTGGYTF
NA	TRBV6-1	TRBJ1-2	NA	TGTGCCAGCAGTACCAGGACGGTCGAGGGAGGCTACACCTTC	CASSTRTVEGGYTF
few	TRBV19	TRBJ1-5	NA	TGTGCCAGCCACAGCTTCAGCATCAATCAGCCCCAGCATTTT	CASHSFSINQPQHF